The 14 T cell receptor beta chains reported below all come from one sample, sequenced in a study of neurological immune-mediated disorders. This sample's time point: longitudinal time-point 2. Via MiXCR, TCRdb re-called the 5' RACE reads, giving one row per CDR3 protein. The sample carries over 55,000 distinct CDR3 sequences, 8.5% to 10% recorded once. The sample was PBMCs. Receptors originate from a man younger than 45 in good health.

This clonotype was detected many times. The V call is TRBV7-2, the J call TRBJ1-2; maybe TRBD1 (5 bases). The CDR3 contains 16 residues. Germline CDR1 is SGHTA and CDR2 is FQGNSA. The ends were cut back, 1 base at V and 4 bases at J, with 16 bases in the middle. The CDR3 DNA is TGTGCCAGCAGCTTAGGGGGCCGGCAGGGCAGCTATGGCTACACCTTC. Translation gives CASSLGGRQGSYGYTF.

This clonotype has a count of ten or more. The chain recombines TRBV7-3 with TRBJ2-1; D is uncertain. The V and J ends lost 0 bases and 8 bases respectively, with 17 bases between them. The CDR3 runs 16 residues. CDR1 and CDR2 (germline): SGHTA, FQGTGA. The CDR3 nucleotides read TGTGCCAGCAGCTTAACCAACATGCAATTACTCGATGAGCAGTTCTTC. Encoded protein: CASSLTNMQLLDEQFF.

This clonotype has a handful of counts. This may arise from a read error, as a much more abundant clone is one base away. The rearrangement uses TRBV3-1 and TRBJ1-1; TRBD1 is a possible D gene (6 bases). This CDR3 comprises 12 residues. Per the germline V gene, CDR1 is LGHDT and CDR2 is YNNKEL (reference sequence). Here the CDR3 DNA reads TGTGTCAGCAGCCTACAGGGATCTGTAGCTTTCTTT. This sequence encodes CVSSLQGSVAFF.

This CDR3 reads CASIRTGGSAGANVLTF. The CDR3 nucleotides read TGTGCCAGTATCCGGACAGGGGGAAGCGCTGGGGCCAACGTCCTGACTTTC. The rearrangement uses TRBV19 and TRBJ2-6; 10 bases map to TRBD1. CDR3 size: 17 residues. CDR1 is LNHDA, CDR2 SQIVND, per germline (reference sequence). J gave up 2 bases and V 7 bases, and 8 bases lay outside the gene matches.

As concerns this clonotype: With a much larger clone just one base away, this may be a read error. The CDR3 nucleotides read TGTTCCGAAGGGAGAAAACTGTTTTTT. Its translation is CSEGRKLFF. The chain couples TRBV7-9 to TRBJ1-4; no reliable D call. The CDR3 sequence is 9 residues long. Germline V CDR1 and CDR2: SEHNR, FQNEAQ (reference sequence).

CDR3 sequence reads: CAVGGNSYNEQFF. The DNA of the CDR3 is TGTGCCGTGGGGGGCAACTCCTACAATGAGCAGTTCTTC. The chain has TRBV25-1 and TRBJ2-1; D tentatively reads TRBD1 or TRBD2 (6 bases each). CDR1 and CDR2 from the germline V gene are MGHDK and SYGVNS. This CDR3 has 13 residues. V dropped 11 bases and J dropped 0 bases, with 11 bases sitting between them.

This clonotype appeared many times. J is TRBJ1-4 and V is TRBV29-1; D ambiguous. V lost 4 bases, J lost 4 bases, and 4 bases lay in between. Per germline, CDR1 SQVTM and CDR2 ANQGSEA. This CDR3 is built from 11 residues. The CDR3 DNA sequence: TGCAGCGTTGGGAGTAATGAAAAACTGTTTTTT. Residues: CSVGSNEKLFF. Looking up the rest from reference TRBV29-1 and TRBJ1-4 gives the full variable domain: SAVISQKPSRDICQRGTSLTIQCQVDSQVTMMFWYRQQPGQSLTLIATANQGSEATYESGFVIDKFPISRPNLTFSTLTVSNMSPEDSSIYLCSVGSNEKLFFGSGTQLSVL.

This clonotype was observed many times. The V gene is TRBV9, the J gene TRBJ2-3; D call uncertain. CDR1 is SGDLS and CDR2 is YYNGEE in the germline V gene. V gave up 5 bases and J gave up 0 bases, with 7 bases separating them. The CDR3 is 13 residues long. The CDR3 DNA reads as TGTGCCAGCAGGGGTGTCAGCACAGATACGCAGTATTTT. Translation: CASRGVSTDTQYF.

Ten or more counts support this clonotype. For the CDR3, the DNA is TGTGCCAGCAGCTTAGATGGGGCTAACGGGGAGCTGTTTTTT. Translating it yields CASSLDGANGELFF. The chain has TRBV11-3 and TRBJ2-2; tentative D call: TRBD1 (5 bases). Germline-derived CDR1 and CDR2 are SGHNT and YENEEA. V was cut by 0 bases and J by 7 bases, with 9 bases left in between. This CDR3 contains 14 residues.

At least ten counts were recorded for this clonotype. The J gene is TRBJ2-7, the V gene TRBV5-1, with 9 positions matching TRBD2. The germline gives CDR1 SGHRS, CDR2 YFSETQ. The ends lost 4 bases at V and 3 bases at J; junction bases unmatched: 11. This CDR3 has 16 residues. The CDR3: CASSTGLGLALYEQYF. The CDR3 nucleotides are TGCGCCAGCAGCACAGGACTTGGACTAGCGCTCTACGAGCAGTACTTC.

This clonotype was detected many times. This chain connects TRBV12-3 or TRBV12-4 to TRBJ1-1; no definite D call. CDR3 length equals 13 residues. Trimming took off 3 bases at V and 5 bases at J, with 10 bases between the two ends. The CDR3 nucleotides read TGTGCCAGCAGTTTTGAGGGTAAGACTGAAGCTTTCTTT. Its protein is CASSFEGKTEAFF.

The table lists this clonotype with many counts. J is TRBJ2-1 and V is TRBV4-1, with a tentative D call TRBD2 (6 bases). CDR3 length: 15 amino acids. In germline, CDR1 is MGHRA, CDR2 YSYEKL. Trimming cost V 0 bases and J 7 bases, with 13 bases left between them. CDR3 sequence (DNA): TGCGCCAGCAGCCAAGACCTAGCGCCCAGTAATGAGCAGTTCTTC. Residues: CASSQDLAPSNEQFF.

This CDR3 reads CASSSPGPATEQYF. As DNA, the CDR3 is TGTGCCAGCAGTTCGCCGGGGCCGGCCACAGAGCAGTACTTC. This sequence joins TRBV28 and TRBJ2-7; D possibly matches TRBD1 or TRBD2 (5 bases each). The CDR3 runs to 14 residues. Germline loops: CDR1 MDHEN, CDR2 SYDVKM. Trimming took off 4 bases at V and 7 bases at J, with 17 bases between the two ends.

This clonotype was counted at least ten times. The chain recombines TRBV20-1 with TRBJ2-3; 9 positions match TRBD1. V gave up 1 base and J gave up 3 bases; unmatched junction bases: 2. This CDR3 spans 14 amino acids. Germline V gene data show CDR1 as DFQATT and CDR2 as SNEGSKA (reference sequence). The CDR3 here is CSARGTGETDTQYF. CDR3 sequence (DNA): TGCAGTGCTAGAGGGACAGGGGAAACAGATACGCAGTATTTT.